The 4 T cell receptor beta chains below were found in one sample sequenced in a study of cytomegalovirus exposure and HLA in healthy donors. Vbeta (60) and Jbeta (13) primers were used in the PCR. Profiled with immunoSEQ multiplex PCR; TCRdb holds only in-frame clones, not every one. This sample's table has 150,000 to 200,000 clones. Source material: PBMCs. The receptors come from a man aged 30 to 45 in good health and CMV-seronegative.

Here the CDR3 reads CASSLRRDSGSNQPQHF. The CDR3 DNA is TGTGCCAGCAGCCTCCGCCGAGATAGCGGAAGCAATCAGCCCCAGCATTTT. This chain uses TRBV5-6 with TRBJ1-5; no reliable D call. V lost 4 bases and J 1 base, leaving 18 bases between the germline ends. This CDR3 has 17 amino acids. Germline-derived CDR1 and CDR2 are SGHDT and YYEEEE.

The J gene is TRBJ1-2, the V gene TRBV28, with a tentative D call TRBD1 (5 bases). CDR1 and CDR2 from the germline V gene are MDHEN and SYDVKM. The CDR3 has 17 residues. V was trimmed by 6 bases and J by 2 bases, leaving 22 bases between them. As DNA, the CDR3 is TGTGCCAGCAGCCAAAGATCGGGGGGAGCCCCAAACTATGGCTACACCTTC. This translates into CASSQRSGGAPNYGYTF.

The chain uses TRBV5-1 and TRBJ1-2; D remains unclear. The V and J ends lost 0 bases and 4 bases respectively, with 10 bases between them. Germline-derived CDR1 and CDR2 are SGHRS and YFSETQ. This CDR3 region has 14 residues. The CDR3 DNA reads TGCGCCAGCAGCTTGGAACCAGGTCGCTATGGCTACACCTTC. Translating it yields CASSLEPGRYGYTF.

The chain couples TRBV27 to TRBJ2-5; 7 positions match TRBD1. TRBJ2-7 explains the end of the DNA better; the J call may be wrong. Per germline, CDR1 MNHEY and CDR2 SMNVEV (reference sequence). This CDR3 has 18 residues. This CDR3 is CASSSIPPQTGITYEQYF. The CDR3 DNA reads TGTGCCAGCAGTTCGATACCCCCTCAGACAGGGATAACCTACGAGCAGTACTTC.